Listed here are 30 T cell receptor beta chains from one sample, sequenced in a study of technical replicates of blood from a few donors. Assay used: immunoSEQ multiplex PCR; TCRdb lists only in-frame clones, some missing. The sample holds around 79,000 clones, approximately 94% seen once. The sequenced material came from T cells isolated from PBMCs. The source is a human donor in good health.

V usage is TRBV2 and J usage is TRBJ2-5; D is perhaps TRBD2 (6 bases). Germline lookup yields CDR1 SNHLY and CDR2 FYNNEI. The CDR3 is 13 amino acids. The V end lost 10 bases, the J end lost 1 base, and 13 bases lay between the germline ends. The CDR3 sequence is CAILDGGQETQYF. The CDR3 nucleotides are TGTGCCATCCTTGACGGGGGCCAAGAGACCCAGTACTTC.

The V and J genes are TRBV6-5 and TRBJ1-4, with TRBD1 matching 11 bases. Germline CDR1 and CDR2: MNHEY and SVGAGI. This CDR3 spans 16 amino acids. V lost 0 bases to trimming and J lost 6 bases; unmatched junction nucleotides: 3. This CDR3 reads CASSYSRTGGHEKLFF. The DNA for the CDR3 is TGTGCCAGCAGTTACTCGAGGACAGGGGGCCATGAAAAACTGTTTTTT.

This clone has a handful of counts. The gene calls are TRBV23-1 and TRBJ2-7, with 9 bases fitting TRBD1. TRBV23-1 is filed as an ORF, its function uncertain. This CDR3 contains 14 residues. V lost 6 bases to trimming and J lost 4 bases; unmatched junction nucleotides: 7. CDR3 coding DNA: TGCGCCAGCAGCTTCACAGGGGGCGGGTACGAGCAGTACTTC. Translated: CASSFTGGGYEQYF.

The chain carries TRBV13 and TRBJ2-7; the match to TRBD2 covers 8 bases. The V gene's germline CDR1 is PRHDT and CDR2 FYEKMQ (reference sequence). This CDR3 has 13 residues. V trimming: 4 bases; J trimming: 4 bases; junction bases outside the gene matches: 3. CDR3: CASSSGGGYEQYF. In DNA, the CDR3 is TGTGCCAGCAGCTCGGGAGGGGGGTACGAGCAGTACTTC.

V is TRBV7-9 and J is TRBJ2-7, with 10 bases lining up with TRBD2. The trim removed 3 bases at V and 2 bases at J, leaving 10 bases unmatched. This CDR3 spans 17 amino acids. Germline V gene sequence: CDR1 SEHNR, CDR2 FQNEAQ (reference sequence). The CDR3 coding sequence is TGTGCCAGCAGCTTGTTCTCCTGGAGCGGGAGGGCCTACGAGCAGTACTTC. Amino acids: CASSLFSWSGRAYEQYF. Supplemented by reference TRBV7-9 and TRBJ2-7, the full variable domain reads DTGVSQNPRHKITKRGQNVTFRCDPISEHNRLYWYRQTLGQGPEFLTYFQNEAQLEKSRLLSDRFSAERPKGSFSTLEIQRTEQGDSAMYLCASSLFSWSGRAYEQYFGPGTRLTVT.

The J gene is TRBJ1-5, the V gene TRBV28; 10 positions match TRBD1. The CDR3 runs to 14 residues. CDR1 is MDHEN and CDR2 is SYDVKM in the germline V gene. Trimming cost V 5 bases and J 5 bases; bases outside gene matches: 3. CDR3 bases: TGTGCCAGCAGTCAAGACAGGGGGCATCAGCCCCAGCATTTT. Translation gives CASSQDRGHQPQHF.

This chain uses TRBV7-3 with TRBJ2-3, with 7 bases lining up with TRBD2. The CDR3 runs to 14 residues. V lost 4 bases, J lost 9 bases, and 10 bases stayed unmatched. Germline V gene data show CDR1 as SGHTA and CDR2 as FQGTGA. CDR3 nucleotides: TGTGCCAGCAGCTCAGACGGACTAGTAGGAACGCAGTATTTT. Encoded protein: CASSSDGLVGTQYF.

The genes are TRBV6-1 and TRBJ2-7, with TRBD2 identical over 8 bases. The CDR3 extends over 12 amino acids. V dropped 5 bases and J dropped 4; count of bases not matched to a gene: 1. CDR1 is MNHNS, CDR2 SASEGT, per germline. The CDR3: CASSPGGYEQYF. In DNA, the CDR3 is TGTGCCAGCAGTCCGGGGGGGTACGAGCAGTACTTC.

This rearrangement joins TRBV5-6 to TRBJ2-1; TRBD2 aligns across 9 bases. V trimming: 0 bases; J trimming: 6 bases; junction bases outside the gene matches: 13. The CDR3 spans 18 residues. From germline, CDR1 is SGHDT and CDR2 YYEEEE. The CDR3 coding sequence is TGTGCCAGCAGCTTGGCGGTGCGGCGGGGGGGCAGGGGCAATGAGCAGTTCTTC. It is translated as CASSLAVRRGGRGNEQFF. The complete variable domain, with remaining parts taken from reference TRBV5-6 and TRBJ2-1, reads DAGVTQSPTHLIKTRGQQVTLRCSPKSGHDTVSWYQQALGQGPQFIFQYYEEEERQRGNFPDRFSGHQFPNYSSELNVNALLLGDSALYLCASSLAVRRGGRGNEQFFGPGTRLTVL.

The chain joins TRBV7-9 to TRBJ1-1, with a weak D call TRBD1 (6 bases). The V gene's germline CDR1 is SEHNR and CDR2 FQNEAQ (reference sequence). CDR3 size: 12 residues. Between the trimmed V and J ends, which lost 7 bases and 7 bases, there was a span of 13 bases. The CDR3 region is CASTHKGDEAFF. In DNA, the CDR3 is TGTGCCAGCACGCACAAGGGGGATGAAGCTTTCTTT.

This sequence joins TRBV5-1 and TRBJ2-7; possibly TRBD2 for D (6 bases). Germline lookup yields CDR1 SGHRS and CDR2 YFSETQ. This CDR3 has 11 residues. Trimming removed 7 bases from V and 3 bases from J, with 8 bases in between. CDR3 amino acids: CASGDFYEQYF. The CDR3 DNA follows: TGCGCCAGCGGGGACTTCTACGAGCAGTACTTC. The variable domain in full, completed from reference TRBV5-1 and TRBJ2-7, reads KAGVTQTPRYLIKTRGQQVTLSCSPISGHRSVSWYQQTPGQGLQFLFEYFSETQRNKGNFPGRFSGRQFSNSRSEMNVSTLELGDSALYLCASGDFYEQYFGPGTRLTVT.

This chain uses TRBV6-1 with TRBJ1-2; TRBD1 aligns across 10 bases. The CDR3 length is 15 residues. Germline loops: CDR1 MNHNS, CDR2 SASEGT. With 4 bases clipped from V and 5 bases from J, the junction kept 7 bases outside the gene matches. CDR3 protein: CASSGKTGGGYGYTF. The CDR3 DNA reads TGTGCCAGCAGTGGAAAGACAGGGGGCGGTTATGGCTACACCTTC.

The V gene is TRBV28, the J gene TRBJ2-7, with 11 bases that match TRBD1. CDR1 is MDHEN, CDR2 SYDVKM, per germline. V shed 7 bases, J shed 2 bases, and the junction held 7 bases outside the gene matches. CDR3 length equals 15 residues. In nucleotides, the CDR3 is TGTGCCAGCAAAACCGCGGGACAGGGGGCCTACGAGCAGTACTTC. It encodes CASKTAGQGAYEQYF.

The chain couples TRBV4-1 to TRBJ2-1; no clear D. This CDR3 contains 14 residues. Trimming took 5 bases from V and 4 from J, leaving 12 bases between them. Germline V gives CDR1 MGHRA, CDR2 YSYEKL. The CDR3 region has the DNA TGCGCCAGCAGCAACGAGGTCGATTACAATGAGCAGTTCTTC. Translated, it gives CASSNEVDYNEQFF.

The chain is built from TRBV7-9 and TRBJ2-3, with 9 bases fitting TRBD2. Trimming at V came to 3 bases and at J to 2 bases, leaving 6 bases not matched to a gene. CDR3 length: 16 residues. Germline assignment: CDR1 SEHNR and CDR2 FQNEAQ (reference sequence). The CDR3 bases are TGTGCCAGCAGCTTCAGCCGACTAGCGGCCACAGATACGCAGTATTTT. Protein: CASSFSRLAATDTQYF.

This clone is a singleton in its sample. This chain joins TRBV28 and TRBJ1-2; D call uncertain. Germline CDR1 is MDHEN and CDR2 is SYDVKM. CDR3 size: 14 residues. V was cut by 2 bases and J by 4 bases, with 11 bases left in between. DNA for the CDR3: TGTGCCAGCAGTTTAGGAGGGAAGGGCTATGGCTACACCTTC. It is translated as CASSLGGKGYGYTF.

The rearrangement links TRBV5-5 to TRBJ1-2; the D gene is possibly TRBD1 (5 bases). The CDR3 runs 13 residues. V lost 0 bases and J 5 bases, leaving 8 bases between the germline ends. Looked up from germline, CDR1 is SGHKS and CDR2 is YYEKEE (reference sequence). This CDR3 is CASSLDRLYGYTF. The CDR3 DNA sequence: TGTGCCAGCAGCTTGGACAGGTTATATGGCTACACCTTC.

V usage is TRBV6-1 and J usage is TRBJ1-1, with TRBD1 matching 7 bases. Germline trimming cut 5 bases from V and 6 bases from J; bases unmatched to any gene: 9. The CDR3 totals 14 residues. CDR1 is MNHNS, CDR2 SASEGT, per germline. The CDR3: CASSPTDRVAEAFF. CDR3 DNA sequence: TGTGCCAGCAGTCCCACCGACAGGGTGGCTGAAGCTTTCTTT.

The chain couples TRBV27 to TRBJ2-1; the D gene is possibly TRBD2 (5 bases). CDR1 is MNHEY, CDR2 SMNVEV, per germline (reference sequence). V lost 2 bases and J 7 bases, leaving 9 bases between the germline ends. CDR3 length: 13 amino acids. CDR3 in amino acids: CASSLGRVNEQFF. The CDR3 DNA sequence: TGTGCCAGCAGTTTAGGGCGGGTAAATGAGCAGTTCTTC.

This rearrangement joins TRBV6-5 to TRBJ1-3; D might be TRBD1 (6 bases). Per the germline V gene, CDR1 is MNHEY and CDR2 is SVGAGI. CDR3 length equals 13 residues. Trimming took off 6 bases at V and 4 bases at J, with 10 bases between the two ends. In DNA form, the CDR3 reads TGTGCCAGCAGGGCAGGGGCCGGAAACACCATATATTTT. The encoded protein is CASRAGAGNTIYF.

The V and J genes are TRBV7-8 and TRBJ2-5, with D hard to call. This CDR3 comprises 14 residues. Germline V lookup: CDR1 SGHVS, CDR2 FQNEAQ. The ends were cut back, 4 bases at V and 4 bases at J, with 13 bases in the middle. CDR3 in amino acids: CASSYPQVAETQYF. Here the CDR3 DNA reads TGTGCCAGCAGCTACCCTCAGGTGGCAGAGACCCAGTACTTC. Full variable domain (outside the CDR3, taken from reference TRBV7-8 and TRBJ2-5): GAGVSQSPRYKVAKRGQDVALRCDPISGHVSLFWYQQALGQGPEFLTYFQNEAQLDKSGLPSDRFFAERPEGSVSTLKIQRTQQEDSAVYLCASSYPQVAETQYFGPGTRLLVL.

The chain combines TRBV28 with TRBJ2-5; TRBD1 aligns across 7 bases. Per germline, CDR1 MDHEN and CDR2 SYDVKM. The CDR3 covers 14 residues. V lost 6 bases and J lost 4; bases outside the gene matches: 8. The CDR3 sequence: CASRPDRVRETQYF. In nucleotides, the CDR3 is TGTGCCAGCAGACCAGACAGGGTACGAGAGACCCAGTACTTC.

The genes are TRBV7-2 and TRBJ1-4; 8 positions match TRBD1. CDR3 length: 14 residues. The trim removed 5 bases at V and 5 bases at J, leaving 4 bases unmatched. The germline V gene has CDR1 SGHTA and CDR2 FQGNSA. CDR3 sequence reads: CASSADRGNEKLFF. CDR3 coding DNA: TGTGCCAGCAGCGCCGACAGGGGAAATGAAAAACTGTTTTTT.

J is TRBJ2-1 and V is TRBV27; TRBD2 matches 11 bases. The CDR3 consists of 15 residues. With V trimmed by 10 bases and J by 4 bases, 9 bases remained unmatched. CDR1 and CDR2 (germline): MNHEY, SMNVEV (reference sequence). This CDR3 is CATSGLAELYNEQFF. The CDR3 DNA sequence: TGTGCCACCTCGGGACTAGCGGAGTTGTACAATGAGCAGTTCTTC.

The chain uses TRBV6-6 and TRBJ1-5; weak D call: TRBD1 (6 bases). V lost 0 bases to trimming and J lost 6 bases, with 12 bases between them. CDR1 and CDR2 (germline): MNHNY, SVGAGI (reference sequence). This CDR3 is built from 15 residues. CDR3 region: CASSYSTGGGQPQHF. The CDR3 bases are TGTGCCAGCAGTTACTCGACGGGGGGCGGTCAGCCCCAGCATTTT.

The chain employs TRBV6-1 and TRBJ1-1; D is perhaps TRBD1 (5 bases). The length of the CDR3 is 13 residues. Germline assignment: CDR1 MNHNS and CDR2 SASEGT. The ends were cut back, 7 bases at V and 0 bases at J, with 9 bases in the middle. In nucleotides, the CDR3 is TGTGCCAGCACCAGGACAATGAACACTGAAGCTTTCTTT. As protein: CASTRTMNTEAFF.

Comment on this clone: Other DNA sequences in the sample encode the same CDR3. This chain joins TRBV27 and TRBJ1-1; D gene unclear. Germline V lookup: CDR1 MNHEY, CDR2 SMNVEV (reference sequence). V lost 2 bases and J lost 1, with 5 bases in between. The length of the CDR3 is 13 residues. CDR3 DNA: TGTGCCAGCAGTTTAGGCAGGAACACTGAAGCTTTCTTT. This translates into CASSLGRNTEAFF.

This clone was recorded only once. This chain's CDR3 is CATRTSAYSYNEQFF. DNA of the CDR3: TGTGCCACCCGGACTAGCGCCTATTCCTACAATGAGCAGTTCTTC. The rearrangement uses TRBV25-1 and TRBJ2-1; 9 bases match TRBD2. The CDR3 consists of 15 residues. The V gene end was trimmed by 10 bases and the J gene end by 1 base; junction bases not matched to a gene: 8. Germline V lookup: CDR1 MGHDK, CDR2 SYGVNS.

V is TRBV28 and J is TRBJ1-1; 10 bases map to TRBD1. The germline CDR1 and CDR2 sequences are MDHEN and SYDVKM. The CDR3 extends over 15 amino acids. Germline trimming cut 4 bases from V and 6 bases from J; bases unmatched to any gene: 8. CDR3 loop: CASSSDRGPGPEAFF. The CDR3 nucleotides are TGTGCCAGCAGTTCCGACAGGGGGCCCGGACCTGAAGCTTTCTTT.

The V call is TRBV7-6, the J call TRBJ2-7; possibly TRBD1 for D (6 bases). Per germline, CDR1 SGHVS and CDR2 FNYEAQ. V lost 5 bases to trimming and J lost 4 bases, with 12 bases between them. The CDR3 has 13 amino acids. For the CDR3, the DNA is TGTGCCAGCAGCCACGACCAGGGGTACGAGCAGTACTTC. Encoded protein: CASSHDQGYEQYF.